Sequencing of this T cell receptor (beta chain) was carried out in a study of shared clonotypes between healthy human individuals. Clones were read by immunoSEQ multiplex PCR, and TCRdb kept only the in-frame ones, dropping some. Here the sample spans millions of clones, over 85% being singletons. Regarding this clone: Other DNA sequences in this sample translate to the same CDR3.

CDR1 and CDR2 (germline): SGHTA, FQGTGA. V lost 1 base to trimming and J lost 4 bases, with 13 bases between them. CDR3 length equals 15 residues. Sequenced: naive CD4+ T cells from PBMCs. Subset defined: CD45RA+ positively selected. The chain links TRBV7-3 to TRBJ1-1; a possible D gene is TRBD1 (6 bases). The receptor comes from a man younger than 35 in good health. Some clones in this sample may be carry-over from other donors' samples. The CDR3 DNA sequence: TGTGCCAGCAGCTTAATGGGTCAGGGGAGCACTGAAGCTTTCTTT. Its translation: CASSLMGQGSTEAFF.